A single sample is the source of the 7 T cell receptor beta chains below, sequenced in a study of shared clonotypes between healthy human individuals. Sequencing was performed with immunoSEQ multiplex PCR; in TCRdb, only in-frame clones are kept and a portion is missing. The table includes 500,000 to 650,000 clones, about 80% detected once. Sequenced: PBMCs. Receptor source: a woman aged 40 to 55 in good health. Some clones in this sample may be carry-over from other donors' samples.

This clone occurred once. The chain uses TRBV10-3 and TRBJ2-1; D gene unclear. Germline-derived CDR1 and CDR2 are ENHRY and SYGVKD. The germline V and J ends were trimmed by 3 bases and 5 bases, with 11 bases remaining between them. The CDR3 contains 14 residues. The CDR3 DNA is TGTGCCATCAGTGATTCGAGACTCAACAATGAGCAGTTCTTC. Its protein product is CAISDSRLNNEQFF.

Note on this clone: A junction boundary mismatches the germline segment, possibly from a read error. The rearrangement uses TRBV27 and TRBJ2-1; 7 bases are shared with TRBD2. Per germline, CDR1 MNHEY and CDR2 SMNVEV (reference sequence). The CDR3 runs to 19 residues. CDR3 DNA sequence: TGTGCCAGCAGCTTATATCGGGGACTATTGGGTGCGTTACCCGAGGAGCAGTTCTTC. Translated: CASSLYRGLLGALPEEQFF.

This sequence joins TRBV6-1 and TRBJ1-4, with D perhaps TRBD1 (6 bases). This CDR3 comprises 15 residues. The V gene's germline CDR1 is MNHNS and CDR2 SASEGT. Trimming removed 7 bases at V and 2 bases at J, with 14 bases between. The CDR3, as DNA: TGTGCCAGCACTCCCCTTGACAGGACTAATGAAAAACTGTTTTTT. Encoded protein: CASTPLDRTNEKLFF.

The chain carries TRBV6-4 and TRBJ1-2; 10 bases line up with TRBD1. This CDR3 is 15 amino acids long. V was pared by 6 bases and J by 7 bases, with 11 bases of the junction left unmatched. CDR1 MRHNA and CDR2 SNTAGT come from the germline V gene. For the CDR3, the DNA is TGTGCCAGCAGAGCTACCCGGGACAGGGGCGGTGGCTACACCTTC. It specifies CASRATRDRGGGYTF.

V gene TRBV5-1 combines with J gene TRBJ2-1, with D maybe TRBD1 (5 bases). The germline gives CDR1 SGHRS, CDR2 YFSETQ. This CDR3 has 14 amino acids. V was trimmed by 3 bases and J by 1 base, leaving 8 bases between them. CDR3 in amino acids: CASSSDTSYNEQFF. Here the CDR3 DNA reads TGCGCCAGCAGCTCGGACACGTCCTACAATGAGCAGTTCTTC.

This rearrangement joins TRBV15 to TRBJ2-7; 9 nucleotides match TRBD1. V shed 1 base and J 2 bases; nucleotides not matched to a gene: 0. Looked up from germline, CDR1 is LNHNV and CDR2 is YYDKDF (reference sequence). The CDR3 consists of 14 residues. Written as DNA, the CDR3 is TGTGCCACCAGCAGAGGACAGGGGGCCTACGAGCAGTACTTC. This gives the protein CATSRGQGAYEQYF.

This chain joins TRBV11-3 and TRBJ2-1, with D perhaps being TRBD1 or TRBD2 (6 bases each). This CDR3 has 15 residues. The germline V and J ends were trimmed by 4 bases and 7 bases, with 17 bases remaining between them. Germline V CDR1 and CDR2: SGHNT, YENEEA. CDR3 sequence: CASSYGGLRENEQFF. In DNA form, the CDR3 reads TGTGCCAGCAGCTACGGGGGCTTAAGGGAGAATGAGCAGTTCTTC. Looking up the rest from reference TRBV11-3 and TRBJ2-1 gives the full variable domain: EAGVVQSPRYKIIEKKQPVAFWCNPISGHNTLYWYLQNLGQGPELLIRYENEEAVDDSQLPKDRFSAERLKGVDSTLKIQPAELGDSAVYLCASSYGGLRENEQFFGPGTRLTVL.